The 30 T cell receptor beta chains presented below share a single source sample, sequenced in a study of blood T cell repertoires in COVID-19. The protocol was immunoSEQ multiplex PCR, while the TCRdb copy is restricted to in-frame clones and leaves out a portion. The sample includes approximately 270,000 clones, about four fifths seen only once; the top ten take 15% to 19%. The sample comprised peripheral blood. The receptors here all came from a person aged 70 to 85 with COVID-19, enrolled during active disease.

The rearrangement uses TRBV2 and TRBJ2-3; D unclear. The germline V gene has CDR1 SNHLY and CDR2 FYNNEI. The CDR3 sequence is 13 residues long. Trimming took off 5 bases at V and 0 bases at J, with 6 bases between the two ends. The CDR3 DNA is TGTGCCAGCAGTATTACTAGCACAGATACGCAGTATTTT. As protein: CASSITSTDTQYF. The whole variable domain, filled in from reference TRBV2 and TRBJ2-3, reads EPEVTQTPSHQVTQMGQEVILRCVPISNHLYFYWYRQILGQKVEFLVSFYNNEISEKSEIFDDQFSVERPDGSNFTLKIRSTKLEDSAMYFCASSITSTDTQYFGPGTRLTVL.

V usage is TRBV7-6 and J usage is TRBJ1-6; D not resolved. The CDR3 spans 15 residues. Germline CDR1 SGHVS, CDR2 FNYEAQ. The V and J ends lost 5 bases and 0 bases respectively, with 8 bases between them. The CDR3 spells CASSRGSSYNSPLHF. The CDR3 DNA follows: TGTGCCAGCAGCCGAGGGAGCTCCTATAATTCACCCCTCCACTTT.

This clone was counted many times. The V and J genes are TRBV18 and TRBJ2-3; 10 positions match TRBD2. The CDR3 covers 19 residues. V shed 3 bases, J shed 6 bases, and the junction held 18 bases outside the gene matches. Germline V gives CDR1 KGHSH, CDR2 LQKENI. CDR3 sequence (DNA): TGTGCCAGCTCACCCGGACGGGGAAGAGCGGGAGGGCCTAGGGATACGCAGTATTTT. This sequence encodes CASSPGRGRAGGPRDTQYF. Using reference TRBV18 and TRBJ2-3 for the parts outside the CDR3, the full variable domain is NAGVMQNPRHLVRRRGQEARLRCSPMKGHSHVYWYRQLPEEGLKFMVYLQKENIIDESGMPKERFSAEFPKEGPSILRIQQVVRGDSAAYFCASSPGRGRAGGPRDTQYFGPGTRLTVL.

The gene calls are TRBV10-1 and TRBJ2-3; maybe TRBD2 (6 bases). CDR1 and CDR2 (germline): WNHNN, SYGVQD (reference sequence). Trimming took off 0 bases at V and 6 bases at J, with 22 bases between the two ends. The CDR3 covers 18 residues. CDR3 bases: TGCGCCAGCAGTGAGTCGGGGTGGCTAGCGCCCCCAGGGGATACGCAGTATTTT. It is translated as CASSESGWLAPPGDTQYF.

This clone was counted only a few times. This chain links TRBV5-5 with TRBJ1-3, with D hard to call. The CDR3 is made up of 16 amino acids. Trimming took off 0 bases at V and 0 bases at J, with 10 bases between the two ends. Germline V gene lookup returns CDR1 SGHKS and CDR2 YYEKEE (reference sequence). This CDR3 reads CASSLGAGYSGNTIYF. The DNA of the CDR3 is TGTGCCAGCAGCTTGGGGGCGGGCTACTCTGGAAACACCATATATTTT.

The V gene is TRBV2, the J gene TRBJ2-1; 9 bases align to TRBD2. CDR1 SNHLY and CDR2 FYNNEI come from the germline V gene. This CDR3 spans 15 amino acids. Unmatched junction bases numbered 9, after V lost 7 bases and J lost 5 bases. The DNA for the CDR3 is TGTGCCAGCAAGAGTAGGTCTAGCGGGGACAATGAGCAGTTCTTC. This sequence encodes CASKSRSSGDNEQFF.

The chain recombines TRBV10-3 with TRBJ1-1, with D unclear. This CDR3 has 11 amino acids. CDR1 and CDR2 from the germline V gene are ENHRY and SYGVKD. V gave up 3 bases and J gave up 9 bases, with 8 bases separating them. CDR3 sequence (DNA): TGTGCCATCAGTGATTCCCAGAAAGCTTTCTTT. Protein sequence: CAISDSQKAFF.

This chain joins TRBV19 and TRBJ2-2; 8 positions match TRBD1. The CDR3 extends over 15 amino acids. V lost 2 bases, J lost 4 bases, and 3 bases stayed unmatched. Germline V gives CDR1 LNHDA, CDR2 SQIVND (reference sequence). This CDR3 is CASSIQGAFTGELFF. The CDR3 DNA is TGTGCCAGTAGTATACAGGGGGCGTTCACCGGGGAGCTGTTTTTT.

CDR3 sequence reads: CASMGGRSTEAFF. In DNA, the CDR3 is TGTGCCAGCATGGGTGGGCGAAGCACTGAAGCTTTCTTT. V and J are TRBV6-5 and TRBJ1-1; D not resolved. V gave up 7 bases and J gave up 4 bases, with 13 bases separating them. The CDR3 has 13 amino acids. Germline assignment: CDR1 MNHEY and CDR2 SVGAGI.

This chain uses TRBV30 with TRBJ1-1, with D tentatively TRBD1 (6 bases). Germline V gives CDR1 GTSNPN, CDR2 SVGIG (reference sequence). CDR3 length: 11 amino acids. Trimming pared 3 bases from V and 7 bases from J, leaving 9 bases between. The CDR3 coding sequence is TGTGCCTGGAGGGGGGCTGTTGAAGCTTTCTTT. Amino acid sequence: CAWRGAVEAFF.

The chain combines TRBV6-2 or TRBV6-3 with TRBJ1-3, with a tentative D call TRBD1 (6 bases). The CDR3 has 14 residues. V lost 6 bases to trimming and J lost 2 bases, with 11 bases between them. Germline V CDR1 and CDR2: MNHEY, SVGEGT. This chain's CDR3 is CASSLQGPGNTIYF. As DNA, the CDR3 is TGTGCCAGCAGCCTACAGGGTCCTGGAAACACCATATATTTT.

This chain connects TRBV15 to TRBJ1-2; TRBD1 aligns across 9 bases. CDR1 is LNHNV, CDR2 YYDKDF, per germline (reference sequence). The V gene end was trimmed by 1 base and the J gene end by 7 bases; junction bases not matched to a gene: 7. The CDR3 extends over 15 amino acids. The CDR3 reads CATSRAPGQGAGYTF. The CDR3 DNA reads as TGTGCCACCAGCAGAGCTCCGGGACAGGGAGCTGGCTACACCTTC.

This clone was counted a few times. CDR3: CASNRGNSNQPQHF. In DNA, the CDR3 is TGTGCCAGTAACAGGGGGAATAGCAATCAGCCCCAGCATTTT. The chain recombines TRBV19 with TRBJ1-5, with 8 bases identical to TRBD1. Losses at the gene ends were 7 bases for V and 0 bases for J; bases not matched to a gene: 2. Germline CDR1 LNHDA, CDR2 SQIVND (reference sequence). There are 14 residues in the CDR3.

The V call is TRBV5-1, the J call TRBJ1-1, with D perhaps matching TRBD1 (5 bases). Germline V gene data show CDR1 as SGHRS and CDR2 as YFSETQ. CDR3 length: 15 residues. Trimming shortened V by 3 bases and J by 0 bases, and 12 bases separated the two germline ends. The CDR3 protein is CASSSGHNMNTEAFF. The CDR3 DNA sequence: TGCGCCAGCAGCTCCGGACACAACATGAACACTGAAGCTTTCTTT.

V usage is TRBV4-1 and J usage is TRBJ2-7; 7 nucleotides match TRBD2. Per germline, CDR1 MGHRA and CDR2 YSYEKL. CDR3 size: 14 residues. J was trimmed by 3 bases and V by 2 bases; bases with no gene match: 4. CDR3 in amino acids: CASSQWEGRYEQYF. The CDR3 DNA reads as TGCGCCAGCAGCCAATGGGAGGGCCGCTACGAGCAGTACTTC.

The V gene is TRBV5-5, the J gene TRBJ2-1; 7 bases are a match to TRBD1. V was clipped by 4 bases and J by 2 bases; unmatched bases: 6. The CDR3 covers 15 residues. Germline assignment: CDR1 SGHKS and CDR2 YYEKEE (reference sequence). CDR3 in DNA: TGTGCCAGCAGCCAGGAGACAGGGACCTACAATGAGCAGTTCTTC. This sequence encodes CASSQETGTYNEQFF. The full variable domain, completed using reference TRBV5-5 and TRBJ2-1, is DAGVTQSPTHLIKTRGQQVTLRCSPISGHKSVSWYQQVLGQGPQFIFQYYEKEERGRGNFPDRFSARQFPNYSSELNVNALLLGDSALYLCASSQETGTYNEQFFGPGTRLTVL.

The rearrangement uses TRBV15 and TRBJ1-2; D is unclear. V was shortened by 1 base and J by 5 bases, with 11 bases between the two germline ends. The CDR3 consists of 14 residues. CDR1 LNHNV and CDR2 YYDKDF come from the germline V gene (reference sequence). The CDR3 is CATSRVEGQYGYTF. The CDR3, as DNA: TGTGCCACCAGCAGAGTTGAGGGCCAGTATGGCTACACCTTC.

J is TRBJ1-4 and V is TRBV19; D unclear. The CDR3 sequence is 12 residues long. Deletions cut 5 bases from V and 5 bases from J, with 6 bases between. Germline V lookup: CDR1 LNHDA, CDR2 SQIVND (reference sequence). The CDR3 spells CASSLLNEKLFF. The DNA for the CDR3 is TGTGCCAGTAGTCTCCTCAATGAAAAACTGTTTTTT.

The chain employs TRBV14 and TRBJ1-1; 8 bases align to TRBD1. The ends lost 1 base at V and 0 bases at J; junction bases unmatched: 4. Germline V gene sequence: CDR1 SGHDN, CDR2 FVKESK. CDR3 length: 16 amino acids. CDR3 sequence reads: CASSQVDRVLNTEAFF. The CDR3 nucleotides read TGTGCCAGCAGCCAAGTGGACAGGGTCTTGAACACTGAAGCTTTCTTT. The whole variable domain, remainder taken from reference TRBV14 and TRBJ1-1, is EAGVTQFPSHSVIEKGQTVTLRCDPISGHDNLYWYRRVMGKEIKFLLHFVKESKQDESGMPNNRFLAERTGGTYSTLKVQPAELEDSGVYFCASSQVDRVLNTEAFFGQGTRLTVV.

The V gene is TRBV5-6, the J gene TRBJ1-4, with 8 bases fitting TRBD1. Germline V gene data show CDR1 as SGHDT and CDR2 as YYEEEE. J lost 11 bases, V lost 0 bases, and 6 bases had no gene match. The CDR3 runs 14 residues. CDR3 in DNA: TGTGCCAGCAGCTTGGCAGGGGGCGGGATGAAACTGTTTTTT. Protein sequence: CASSLAGGGMKLFF. Supplemented by reference TRBV5-6 and TRBJ1-4, the full variable domain reads DAGVTQSPTHLIKTRGQQVTLRCSPKSGHDTVSWYQQALGQGPQFIFQYYEEEERQRGNFPDRFSGHQFPNYSSELNVNALLLGDSALYLCASSLAGGGMKLFFGSGTQLSVL.

The V call is TRBV10-3, the J call TRBJ2-5; 9 bases line up with TRBD2. J was trimmed by 4 bases and V by 1 base; bases with no gene match: 10. The CDR3 runs to 17 residues. CDR1 is ENHRY and CDR2 is SYGVKD in the germline V gene. CDR3 residues: CAISEFHSGSFGETQYF. CDR3 coding DNA: TGTGCCATCAGTGAGTTCCATAGCGGGAGCTTTGGAGAGACCCAGTACTTC.

The chain carries TRBV19 and TRBJ1-2; 7 positions match TRBD1. The CDR3 runs 14 residues. Losses at the gene ends were 4 bases for V and 3 bases for J; bases not matched to a gene: 5. CDR1 LNHDA and CDR2 SQIVND come from the germline V gene (reference sequence). The CDR3 protein is CASSRDSNHYGYTF. CDR3 nucleotide sequence: TGTGCCAGTAGTAGGGACAGTAACCACTATGGCTACACCTTC.

The chain links TRBV12-3 or TRBV12-4 to TRBJ1-2; D perhaps matches TRBD1 (5 bases). Trimming shortened V by 8 bases and J by 4 bases, and 14 bases separated the two germline ends. CDR3 length equals 13 residues. Here the CDR3 DNA reads TGTGCCAGCCGGGGGGACGTCCTCTATGGCTACACCTTC. Translation: CASRGDVLYGYTF.

This chain uses TRBV7-9 with TRBJ2-5; D gene ambiguous. CDR3 length equals 13 residues. V lost 7 bases, J lost 5 bases, and 14 bases lay in between. The germline V gene has CDR1 SEHNR and CDR2 FQNEAQ (reference sequence). As DNA, the CDR3 is TGTGCCAGCACCAATCAGATCGGGGAGACCCAGTACTTC. Translation gives CASTNQIGETQYF.

This clone came up once. This rearrangement joins TRBV5-4 to TRBJ1-1; TRBD1 might be the D (5 bases). Looked up from germline, CDR1 is SGHNT and CDR2 is YYREEE (reference sequence). This CDR3 has 15 amino acids. V lost 0 bases to trimming and J lost 4 bases, with 13 bases between them. The DNA of the CDR3 is TGTGCCAGCAGCTTGGTCGGGGCGCGGGGCACTGAAGCTTTCTTT. The encoded protein is CASSLVGARGTEAFF.

The CDR3 here is CAPRVPEPAYNSPLHF. CDR3 coding DNA: TGCGCCCCCAGGGTTCCGGAGCCCGCTTATAATTCACCCCTCCACTTT. This chain links TRBV5-1 with TRBJ1-6, with a tentative D call TRBD1 (5 bases). Deletions cut 10 bases from V and 4 bases from J, with 21 bases between. Germline lookup yields CDR1 SGHRS and CDR2 YFSETQ. This CDR3 is built from 16 residues.

The rearrangement links TRBV18 to TRBJ2-1; D gene ambiguous. This CDR3 is 13 amino acids long. The germline CDR1 and CDR2 sequences are KGHSH and LQKENI. Trimming pared 2 bases from V and 6 bases from J, leaving 8 bases between. In DNA, the CDR3 is TGTGCCAGCTCACCAGGGCAGGCCAATGAGCAGTTCTTC. As protein: CASSPGQANEQFF.

The chain joins TRBV9 to TRBJ1-3, with a possible D match to TRBD1 (5 bases). The CDR3 spans 16 residues. Trimming took off 0 bases at V and 3 bases at J, with 13 bases between the two ends. The germline V gene encodes CDR1 SGDLS and CDR2 YYNGEE. CDR3 loop: CASSVELQGFGNTIYF. Here the CDR3 DNA reads TGTGCCAGCAGCGTAGAGTTGCAGGGTTTTGGAAACACCATATATTTT.

V is TRBV6-6 and J is TRBJ2-7, with TRBD1 as a possible D gene (6 bases). The CDR3 is made up of 15 amino acids. Between the trimmed V and J ends, which lost 2 bases and 1 base, there was a span of 12 bases. The V gene's germline CDR1 is MNHNY and CDR2 SVGAGI (reference sequence). CDR3 in amino acids: CASSYIQGKSYEQYF. CDR3 sequence (DNA): TGTGCCAGCAGTTACATCCAGGGGAAATCCTACGAGCAGTACTTC.

The chain couples TRBV5-1 to TRBJ1-4; the D gene is possibly TRBD1 (6 bases). V lost 0 bases to trimming and J lost 3 bases, with 12 bases between them. Germline lookup yields CDR1 SGHRS and CDR2 YFSETQ. The CDR3 runs to 16 residues. The CDR3, as DNA: TGCGCCAGCAGCTTGGGGAACAGGGTTTCTAATGAAAAACTGTTTTTT. Translation: CASSLGNRVSNEKLFF.